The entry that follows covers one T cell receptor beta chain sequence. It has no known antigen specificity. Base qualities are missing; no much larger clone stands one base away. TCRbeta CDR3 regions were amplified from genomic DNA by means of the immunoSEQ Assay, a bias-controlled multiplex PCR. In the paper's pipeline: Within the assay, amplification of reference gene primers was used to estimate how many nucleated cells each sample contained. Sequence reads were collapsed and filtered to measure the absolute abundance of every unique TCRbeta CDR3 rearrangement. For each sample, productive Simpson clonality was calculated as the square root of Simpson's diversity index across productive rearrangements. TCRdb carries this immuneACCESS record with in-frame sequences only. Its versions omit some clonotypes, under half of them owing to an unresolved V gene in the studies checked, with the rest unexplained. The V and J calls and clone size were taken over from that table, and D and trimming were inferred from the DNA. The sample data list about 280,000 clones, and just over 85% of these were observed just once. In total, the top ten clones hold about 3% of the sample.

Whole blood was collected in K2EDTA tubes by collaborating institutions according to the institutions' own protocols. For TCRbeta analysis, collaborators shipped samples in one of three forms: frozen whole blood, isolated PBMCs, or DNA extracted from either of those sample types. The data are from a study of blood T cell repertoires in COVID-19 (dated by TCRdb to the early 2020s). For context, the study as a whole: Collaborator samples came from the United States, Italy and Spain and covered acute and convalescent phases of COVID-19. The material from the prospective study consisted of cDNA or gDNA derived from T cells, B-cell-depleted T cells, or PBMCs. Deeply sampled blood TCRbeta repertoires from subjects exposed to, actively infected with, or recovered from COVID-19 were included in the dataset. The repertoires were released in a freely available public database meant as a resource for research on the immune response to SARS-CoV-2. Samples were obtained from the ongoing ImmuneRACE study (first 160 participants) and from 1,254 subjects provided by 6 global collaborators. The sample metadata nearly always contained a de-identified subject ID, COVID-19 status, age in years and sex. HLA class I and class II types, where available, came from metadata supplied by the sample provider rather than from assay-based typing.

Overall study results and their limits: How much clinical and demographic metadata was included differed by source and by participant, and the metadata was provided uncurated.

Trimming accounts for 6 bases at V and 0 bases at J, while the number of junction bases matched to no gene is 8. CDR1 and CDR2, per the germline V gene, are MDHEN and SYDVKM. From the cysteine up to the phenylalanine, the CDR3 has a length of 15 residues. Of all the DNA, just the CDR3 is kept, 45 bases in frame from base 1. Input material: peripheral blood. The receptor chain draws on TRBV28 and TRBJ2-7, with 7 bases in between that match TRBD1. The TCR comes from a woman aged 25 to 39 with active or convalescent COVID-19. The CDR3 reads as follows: CASSLRGLLSYEQYF. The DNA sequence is TGTGCCAGCAGCCTCAGGGGGTTACTCTCCTACGAGCAGTACTTC.